This TCR beta chain came from a study of blood T cell repertoires in COVID-19. Looking at the study overall: The cDNA or gDNA used as material had been derived from T cells, B-cell-depleted T cells, or PBMCs.

The CDR3 is 15 residues long. Germline V CDR1 and CDR2: SGHNT, YYREEE (reference sequence). V shed 4 bases, J shed 1 base, and the junction held 6 bases outside the gene matches. In the original workflow: Nucleated cell counts were estimated from reference gene primer amplification. Repertoires were generated with immunoSEQ multiplex PCR, while TCRdb's copy carries only in-frame clones and drops some. That table supplies the V and J calls and clone size; D and trimming were determined from the DNA. Among 300,000 to 450,000 clones listed, 75% to 90% were seen once. Material for sequencing was peripheral blood. This clonotype originated in a woman younger than 30 with acute or convalescent COVID-19. J is TRBJ2-5 and V is TRBV5-4; TRBD1 matches at 8 bases. CDR3 nucleotides: TGTGCCAGCAGCCCGGACAGGGCTATCCAAGAGACCCAGTACTTC. It yields the protein CASSPDRAIQETQYF.